This T cell receptor (beta chain) was captured by sequencing in a study of cytomegalovirus exposure and HLA in healthy donors. Study-wide background: There were approximately 85 million unique TCRs (from HLA-typed donors) in an early data release.

The PCR made use of 60 Vbeta and 13 Jbeta primers. Produced via immunoSEQ multiplex PCR; TCRdb's table is partial and in-frame only. With tens of thousands of clones in the sample, the ten largest clones hold 2.5% to 3%. Notes on this clone: The antigen remains undetermined.

Overall study findings and caveats: Later work found most CMV-associated TCR beta chains apparently HLA-restricted. V- and J-gene trimming in TCR beta was tied to a missense DCLRE1C variant by an analysis performed later.

Germline V gene lookup returns CDR1 MNHNS and CDR2 SASEGT. The CDR3 is 17 amino acids. Trimming took 4 bases from V and 2 from J, leaving 18 bases between them. The sequence derives from a middle-aged man in good health and CMV-seronegative. The V call is TRBV6-1, the J call TRBJ1-5; D possibly corresponds to TRBD1 (6 bases). What was sequenced was PBMCs. The CDR3 reads CASSVGTTGFGNQPQHF. CDR3 nucleotide sequence: TGTGCCAGCAGTGTCGGGACAACGGGGTTCGGCAATCAGCCCCAGCATTTT.